One sample yielded the 30 T cell receptor beta chains listed below, sequenced in a study of T-cell reconstitution after alpha-beta-depleted transplantation in children. This sample's TCRbeta library carried unique molecular identifier barcodes. TCRdb processed the PCR reads anew with MiXCR; each CDR3 protein has one entry. The table records around 480,000 distinct CDR3 sequences, 32% of them present only once. This specimen consisted of PBMCs from the stem cell graft donor, obtained from the stem cell graft. The source is a human donor who donated a stem cell graft to a child with aplastic anemia.

This chain joins TRBV29-1 and TRBJ2-1; TRBD1 might be the D (5 bases). Germline CDR1 is SQVTM and CDR2 is ANQGSEA. This CDR3 has 11 amino acids. Trimming removed 3 bases at V and 15 bases at J, with 15 bases between. This chain's CDR3 is CSVELHTQAFF. The CDR3 bases are TGCAGCGTTGAGTTACATACACAGGCGTTCTTC.

The rearrangement joins TRBV6-2 or TRBV6-3 to TRBJ2-1; the D is unclear. The germline gives CDR1 MNHEY, CDR2 SVGEGT. With 6 bases removed from V and 4 bases from J, the gap between germline ends came to 10 bases. The CDR3 contains 13 residues. The CDR3 protein is CASRPDGYNEQFF. The CDR3, as DNA: TGTGCCAGCAGACCTGACGGTTACAATGAGCAGTTCTTC.

This chain connects TRBV20-1 to TRBJ2-4; possibly TRBD1 for D (6 bases). CDR3 length equals 14 residues. CDR1 is DFQATT, CDR2 SNEGSKA, per germline (reference sequence). CDR3 in amino acids: CSSNRVLAKNIQYF. Written as DNA, the CDR3 is TGCAGCTCAAACAGGGTGCTAGCCAAAAACATTCAGTACTTC.

The chain links TRBV7-8 to TRBJ1-4, with TRBD1 identical over 9 bases. The length of the CDR3 is 16 residues. Germline V gene lookup returns CDR1 SGHVS and CDR2 FQNEAQ. Trimming removed 5 bases from V and 4 bases from J; junction bases left unmatched: 8. CDR3 protein: CASSPRQGVFNEKLFF. The CDR3 coding sequence is TGTGCCAGCAGCCCTAGACAGGGGGTGTTTAATGAAAAACTGTTTTTT. The whole variable domain, remainder taken from reference TRBV7-8 and TRBJ1-4, is GAGVSQSPRYKVAKRGQDVALRCDPISGHVSLFWYQQALGQGPEFLTYFQNEAQLDKSGLPSDRFFAERPEGSVSTLKIQRTQQEDSAVYLCASSPRQGVFNEKLFFGSGTQLSVL.

The chain joins TRBV27 to TRBJ2-3; tentatively, D is TRBD2 (6 bases). Trimming cost V 10 bases and J 0 bases, with 17 bases left between them. The length of the CDR3 is 15 residues. The germline gives CDR1 MNHEY, CDR2 SMNVEV (reference sequence). DNA for the CDR3: TGTGCCACCAAAAGTGGGGGGAGGAGCACAGATACGCAGTATTTT. It codes for CATKSGGRSTDTQYF.

The chain employs TRBV6-5 and TRBJ2-5; 10 positions agree with TRBD2. V gave up 0 bases and J gave up 3 bases; unmatched junction bases: 1. Germline V gene data show CDR1 as MNHEY and CDR2 as SVGAGI. This CDR3 spans 15 amino acids. CDR3 region: CASSYSAGGEETQYF. The CDR3 DNA reads as TGTGCCAGCAGTTACTCAGCGGGAGGGGAAGAGACCCAGTACTTC.

The chain recombines TRBV24-1 with TRBJ2-5; TRBD1 matches 8 bases. The CDR3 covers 15 residues. Trimming at V came to 3 bases and at J to 2 bases, leaving 4 bases not matched to a gene. The V gene's germline CDR1 is KGHDR and CDR2 SFDVKD. CDR3 in amino acids: CATSDRQGNQETQYF. CDR3 bases: TGTGCCACCAGTGATCGACAGGGGAATCAAGAGACCCAGTACTTC.

Only a few counts were recorded for this clonotype. The rearrangement links TRBV20-1 to TRBJ2-1, with 9 positions matching TRBD2. With 1 base clipped from V and 9 bases from J, the junction kept 7 bases outside the gene matches. Germline CDR1 DFQATT, CDR2 SNEGSKA (reference sequence). The CDR3 covers 14 residues. The CDR3 loop reads CSARGIAGVGEQFF. DNA for the CDR3: TGCAGTGCTAGAGGGATAGCGGGAGTGGGTGAGCAGTTCTTC.

The chain is built from TRBV3-1 and TRBJ2-1; no definite D call. Germline V gives CDR1 LGHDT, CDR2 YNNKEL (reference sequence). CDR3 size: 14 residues. Trimming took off 1 base at V and 8 bases at J, with 12 bases between the two ends. The CDR3 protein is CASSQVQQSDEQFF. The CDR3 DNA is TGTGCCAGCAGCCAAGTCCAGCAGAGTGATGAGCAGTTCTTC.

This clonotype appeared a few times. The CDR3: CSASRTGGGTDTQYF. CDR3 coding DNA: TGCAGTGCTAGTCGGACAGGGGGTGGGACAGATACGCAGTATTTT. The rearrangement joins TRBV20-1 to TRBJ2-3, with 10 bases identical to TRBD1. The CDR3 has 15 amino acids. The ends lost 3 bases at V and 3 bases at J; junction bases unmatched: 6. Germline V gene data show CDR1 as DFQATT and CDR2 as SNEGSKA (reference sequence).

The chain carries TRBV18 and TRBJ1-4, with D unresolved. Deletions cut 3 bases from V and 8 bases from J, with 10 bases between. The CDR3 extends over 13 amino acids. The germline CDR1 and CDR2 sequences are KGHSH and LQKENI. CDR3 protein: CASSPEDWEKLFF. The CDR3 DNA reads TGTGCCAGCTCACCGGAAGATTGGGAAAAACTGTTTTTT.

The gene calls are TRBV29-1 and TRBJ2-1, with unresolved D. The CDR3 consists of 11 residues. Trimming removed 2 bases from V and 6 bases from J, with 5 bases in between. Germline CDR1 SQVTM, CDR2 ANQGSEA. The CDR3 coding sequence is TGCAGCGTTGAACCGGCCAATGAGCAGTTCTTC. This sequence encodes CSVEPANEQFF.

The chain joins TRBV12-3 or TRBV12-4 to TRBJ1-1, with D unresolved. This CDR3 region has 14 residues. Between the trimmed V and J ends, which lost 3 bases and 0 bases, there was a span of 8 bases. The CDR3 spells CASSFVMMNTEAFF. The CDR3 bases are TGTGCCAGCAGTTTCGTAATGATGAACACTGAAGCTTTCTTT.

V is TRBV7-9 and J is TRBJ1-2; no clear D. The ends were cut back, 1 base at V and 6 bases at J, with 15 bases in the middle. CDR1 is SEHNR and CDR2 is FQNEAQ in the germline V gene (reference sequence). The CDR3 is 15 residues long. The CDR3 DNA is TGTGCCAGCAGCTTAGATCTTACCGGACCCCATGGCTACACCTTC. Amino acid sequence: CASSLDLTGPHGYTF.

This clonotype was detected a few times. The V gene is TRBV6-5, the J gene TRBJ1-4; a possible D gene is TRBD1 (5 bases). Per the germline V gene, CDR1 is MNHEY and CDR2 is SVGAGI. V dropped 2 bases and J dropped 8 bases, with 12 bases sitting between them. The length of the CDR3 is 14 residues. CDR3: CASSYPQGREKLFF. For the CDR3, the DNA is TGTGCCAGCAGTTACCCCCAGGGACGAGAAAAACTGTTTTTT.

The CDR3 DNA is TGCAGTGCTAGAGATAGGGAATTTCTATTATCCTACAATGAGCAGTTCTTC. It codes for CSARDREFLLSYNEQFF. The chain has TRBV20-1 and TRBJ2-1; D is unclear. CDR1 and CDR2 from the germline V gene are DFQATT and SNEGSKA (reference sequence). Trimming shortened V by 0 bases and J by 1 base, and 16 bases separated the two germline ends. This CDR3 contains 17 residues.

The genes are TRBV18 and TRBJ1-1, with D possibly being TRBD1 (5 bases). This CDR3 is built from 15 residues. V lost 3 bases, J lost 0 bases, and 11 bases lay in between. Germline CDR1 reads KGHSH; CDR2 reads LQKENI. The DNA for the CDR3 is TGTGCCAGCTCACCCCTGGGGGGTTTGAACACTGAAGCTTTCTTT. Its translation is CASSPLGGLNTEAFF.

This clonotype was recorded a few times. The CDR3 nucleotides read TGTGCCAGCAGCTTATCGCCCCTCGTGGGAGGCTACACCTTC. Its translation: CASSLSPLVGGYTF. This chain links TRBV7-3 with TRBJ1-2; D unclear. Trimming took 2 bases from V and 8 from J, leaving 15 bases between them. CDR1 is SGHTA, CDR2 FQGTGA, per germline. The CDR3 consists of 14 residues.

The chain carries TRBV12-3 or TRBV12-4 and TRBJ1-4, with 9 bases lining up with TRBD1. The J segment lost 7 bases and the V segment lost 3 bases, leaving 12 bases of the junction unmatched. This CDR3 contains 17 residues. The CDR3 region is CASSFRYSGQGGEKLFF. CDR3 DNA: TGTGCCAGCAGTTTCCGTTACTCGGGACAGGGAGGTGAAAAACTGTTTTTT.

CDR3 in DNA: TGTGCCAGCAGTCGGACTAGCGGGAGCCCAGAGACCCAGTACTTC. Its protein is CASSRTSGSPETQYF. The genes are TRBV12-3 or TRBV12-4 and TRBJ2-5; 13 positions match TRBD2. The CDR3 totals 15 residues. The trim removed 5 bases at V and 4 bases at J, leaving 4 bases unmatched.

This clonotype was counted between two and nine times. V usage is TRBV20-1 and J usage is TRBJ2-1, with D possibly TRBD1 on 6 matching bases. Trimming took 0 bases from V and 15 from J, leaving 12 bases between them. The CDR3 contains 11 residues. Per the germline V gene, CDR1 is DFQATT and CDR2 is SNEGSKA (reference sequence). The chain's CDR3 is CSARDNRDRFF. In nucleotides, the CDR3 is TGCAGTGCTAGAGACAACAGGGATCGGTTCTTC.

The chain links TRBV27 to TRBJ1-5; D uncertain. CDR1 is MNHEY and CDR2 is SMNVEV in the germline V gene (reference sequence). Trimming shortened V by 3 bases and J by 2 bases, and 8 bases separated the two germline ends. CDR3 length: 14 residues. In nucleotides, the CDR3 is TGTGCCAGCAGTTTGGGTTTAGGCAATCAGCCCCAGCATTTT. Protein product: CASSLGLGNQPQHF.

This sequence joins TRBV20-1 and TRBJ1-5; D remains ambiguous. CDR3 length equals 13 residues. Germline-derived CDR1 and CDR2 are DFQATT and SNEGSKA (reference sequence). Trimming took off 3 bases at V and 3 bases at J, with 9 bases between the two ends. The DNA of the CDR3 is TGCAGTGCTAGCGGGCAGGACAATCAGCCCCAGCATTTT. This translates into CSASGQDNQPQHF.

The rearrangement uses TRBV21-1 and TRBJ2-7; TRBD1, the table's D call, lacks a check against the DNA. TRBV21-1 is assigned pseudogene status. The CDR3 extends over 13 amino acids. DNA of the CDR3: TGTGCCAGCAGCGAGGACAGGACCTACGAGCAGTACGTC. Its translation is CASSEDRTYEQYV.

This clonotype has just a few counts. The chain carries TRBV30 and TRBJ1-1; a weak D match, TRBD1 (6 bases). Germline CDR1 is GTSNPN and CDR2 is SVGIG (reference sequence). The CDR3 loop spans 12 amino acids. Deletions cut 5 bases from V and 0 bases from J, with 7 bases between. Written as DNA, the CDR3 is TGTGCCTGGCAGGGGATGAACACTGAAGCTTTCTTT. This translates into CAWQGMNTEAFF. Using reference TRBV30 and TRBJ1-1 for the parts outside the CDR3, the full variable domain is SQTIHQWPATLVQPVGSPLSLECTVEGTSNPNLYWYRQAAGRGLQLLFYSVGIGQISSEVPQNLSASRPQDRQFILSSKKLLLSDSGFYLCAWQGMNTEAFFGQGTRLTVV.

This clonotype has more than one count but fewer than ten. J is TRBJ2-5 and V is TRBV29-1; TRBD1 agrees at 7 bases. The germline CDR1 and CDR2 sequences are SQVTM and ANQGSEA. V shed 7 bases and J 5 bases; nucleotides not matched to a gene: 10. The CDR3 runs 13 residues. The CDR3 protein is CSASNRGRETQYF. The CDR3 region has the DNA TGCAGCGCCAGCAACAGGGGCCGGGAGACCCAGTACTTC. The full variable domain, in which reference TRBV29-1 and TRBJ2-5 provide the parts outside the CDR3, is SAVISQKPSRDICQRGTSLTIQCQVDSQVTMMFWYRQQPGQSLTLIATANQGSEATYESGFVIDKFPISRPNLTFSTLTVSNMSPEDSSIYLCSASNRGRETQYFGPGTRLLVL.

This clonotype occurred a few times. This chain uses TRBV4-3 with TRBJ2-1, with TRBD2 as a possible D gene (6 bases). The CDR3 is made up of 16 amino acids. The germline V gene encodes CDR1 LGHNA and CDR2 YSLEER. V was cut by 0 bases and J by 9 bases, with 18 bases left in between. DNA for the CDR3: TGCGCCAGCAGCCAAGATCGGGGGAGGCCCGAGACTGAGCAGTTCTTC. Encoded protein: CASSQDRGRPETEQFF.

Many counts were recorded for this clonotype. The chain recombines TRBV2 with TRBJ1-6; TRBD1 matches at 7 bases. The CDR3 runs 15 residues. J lost 5 bases, V lost 5 bases, and 6 bases had no gene match. Germline CDR1 reads SNHLY; CDR2 reads FYNNEI. CDR3 region: CASSSTGVDNSPLHF. DNA of the CDR3: TGTGCCAGCAGTTCCACAGGGGTGGATAATTCACCCCTCCACTTT.

The V and J genes are TRBV14 and TRBJ2-1; the match to TRBD2 covers 12 bases. CDR1 and CDR2 (germline): SGHDN, FVKESK. The CDR3 contains 18 residues. The V segment lost 1 base and the J segment 2 bases; nucleotides outside the gene matches: 6. The CDR3 sequence is CASSQAASGRAPYNEQFF. The CDR3 DNA reads TGTGCCAGCAGCCAAGCGGCTAGCGGGAGGGCCCCCTACAATGAGCAGTTCTTC.

The genes are TRBV19 and TRBJ2-5; no clear D. V lost 4 bases and J 4 bases, leaving 7 bases between the germline ends. Per the germline V gene, CDR1 is LNHDA and CDR2 is SQIVND (reference sequence). CDR3 length: 12 residues. The CDR3 reads CASSTWRETQYF. CDR3 DNA sequence: TGTGCCAGTAGTACATGGCGAGAGACCCAGTACTTC.